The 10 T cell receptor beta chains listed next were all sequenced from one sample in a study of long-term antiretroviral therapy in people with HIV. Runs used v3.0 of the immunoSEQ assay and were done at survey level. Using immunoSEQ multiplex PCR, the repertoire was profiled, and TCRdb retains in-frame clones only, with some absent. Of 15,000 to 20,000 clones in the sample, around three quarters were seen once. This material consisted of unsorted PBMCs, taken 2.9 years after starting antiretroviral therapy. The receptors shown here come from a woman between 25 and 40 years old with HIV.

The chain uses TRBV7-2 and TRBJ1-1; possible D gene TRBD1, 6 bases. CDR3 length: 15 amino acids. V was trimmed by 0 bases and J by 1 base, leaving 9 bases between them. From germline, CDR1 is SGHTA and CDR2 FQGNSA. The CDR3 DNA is TGTGCCAGCAGCTTAGCGGACAGTCGGAACACTGAAGCTTTCTTT. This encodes CASSLADSRNTEAFF.

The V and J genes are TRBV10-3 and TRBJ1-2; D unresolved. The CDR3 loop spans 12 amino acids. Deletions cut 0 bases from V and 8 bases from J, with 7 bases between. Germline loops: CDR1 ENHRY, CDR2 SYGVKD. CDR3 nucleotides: TGTGCCATCAGTGAGTCGGAATTGGGCTACACCTTC. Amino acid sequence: CAISESELGYTF.

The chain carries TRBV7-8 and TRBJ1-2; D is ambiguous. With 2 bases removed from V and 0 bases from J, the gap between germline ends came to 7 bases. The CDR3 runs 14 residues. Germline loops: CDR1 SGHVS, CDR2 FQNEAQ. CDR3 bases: TGTGCCAGCAGCTTACTGGGAACTAACTATGGCTACACCTTC. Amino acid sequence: CASSLLGTNYGYTF.

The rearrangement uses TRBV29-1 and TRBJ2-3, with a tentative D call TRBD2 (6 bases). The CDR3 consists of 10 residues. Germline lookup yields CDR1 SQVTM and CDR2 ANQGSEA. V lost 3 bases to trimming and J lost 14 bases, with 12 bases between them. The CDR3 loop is CSVETEGRYF. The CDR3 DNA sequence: TGCAGCGTTGAGACGGAGGGGAGGTATTTT.

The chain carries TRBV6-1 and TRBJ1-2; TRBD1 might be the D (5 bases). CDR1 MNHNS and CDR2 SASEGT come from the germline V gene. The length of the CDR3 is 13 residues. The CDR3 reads CVLGRGALGGYTF. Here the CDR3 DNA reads TGTGTCCTCGGGCGTGGGGCCCTCGGGGGCTACACCTTC.

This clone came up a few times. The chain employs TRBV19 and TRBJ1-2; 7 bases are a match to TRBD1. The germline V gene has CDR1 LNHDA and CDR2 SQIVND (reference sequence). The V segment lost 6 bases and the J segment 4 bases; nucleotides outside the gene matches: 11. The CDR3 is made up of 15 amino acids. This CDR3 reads CASRITPTGFYGYTF. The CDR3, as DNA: TGTGCCAGTAGGATAACCCCGACAGGGTTCTATGGCTACACCTTC. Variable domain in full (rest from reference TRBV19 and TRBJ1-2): DGGITQSPKYLFRKEGQNVTLSCEQNLNHDAMYWYRQDPGQGLRLIYYSQIVNDFQKGDIAEGYSVSREKKESFPLTVTSAQKNPTAFYLCASRITPTGFYGYTFGSGTRLTVV.

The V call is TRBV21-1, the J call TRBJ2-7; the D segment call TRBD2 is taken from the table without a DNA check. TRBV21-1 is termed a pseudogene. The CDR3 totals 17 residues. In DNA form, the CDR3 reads TGTGCCAGCAGCAAAGTGTGGAGGGAAAGCAGCTCCTACGAGCAGTACGTC. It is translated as CASSKVWRESSSYEQYV.

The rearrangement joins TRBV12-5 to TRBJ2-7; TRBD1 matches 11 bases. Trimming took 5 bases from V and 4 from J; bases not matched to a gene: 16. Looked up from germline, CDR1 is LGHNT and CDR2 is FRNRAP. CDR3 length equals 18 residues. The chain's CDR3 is CASGPYSGGTGGRYEQYV. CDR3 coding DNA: TGTGCTAGTGGTCCCTACTCGGGCGGGACAGGGGGACGGTACGAGCAGTACGTC.

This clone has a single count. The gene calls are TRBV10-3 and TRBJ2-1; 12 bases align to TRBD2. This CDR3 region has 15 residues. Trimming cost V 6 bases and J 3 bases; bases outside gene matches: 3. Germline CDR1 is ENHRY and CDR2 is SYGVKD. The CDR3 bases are TGTGCCATCAGAGAGACTAGCGGGGGCTACAATGAGCAGTTCTTC. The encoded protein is CAIRETSGGYNEQFF.

CDR3 in DNA: TGTGCCAGCAGCTTTCACAGGACTAGCGGGGGGAGCACAGATACGCAGTATTTT. Its protein is CASSFHRTSGGSTDTQYF. The genes are TRBV11-2 and TRBJ2-3, with 14 bases lining up with TRBD2. The CDR3 is 18 residues long. Germline V gene lookup returns CDR1 SGHAT and CDR2 FQNNGV. Trimming took 3 bases from V and 0 from J; bases not matched to a gene: 5.